The T cell receptor (beta chain) described here comes from a study of technical replicates of blood from a handful of donors. From germline, CDR1 is WSHSY and CDR2 SAAADI. The CDR3 length is 14 residues. J lost 2 bases, V lost 3 bases, and 3 bases had no gene match. Produced via immunoSEQ multiplex PCR; TCRdb's table is partial and in-frame only. The sample records about 75,000 clones, around 97% being singletons. The TCR comes from a human donor in good health. V usage is TRBV10-2 and J usage is TRBJ2-7, with 8 bases fitting TRBD1. The sequencing input was T cells isolated from PBMCs. CDR3: CASSDLQGAYEQYF. The CDR3 DNA sequence: TGCGCCAGCAGTGACCTACAGGGGGCCTACGAGCAGTACTTC.